One and the same sample provided the 6 T cell receptor beta chains below, sequenced in a study of shared clonotypes between healthy human individuals. Data came from immunoSEQ multiplex PCR; TCRdb stores just in-frame clones and leaves some out. Here the sample spans 1.4 million or so clones, around 98.5% being singletons. The sequenced sample consisted of naive CD4+ T cells sorted from blood. Subset of the sample: CD45RA+ positively selected. Source of these receptors: a man younger than 40 in good health.

The rearrangement links TRBV4-3 to TRBJ2-2; 12 bases are a match to TRBD2. Germline V gene lookup returns CDR1 LGHNA and CDR2 YSLEER. The junction had 2 bases not matched to a gene; V was cut back by 1 base and J by 5 bases. The CDR3 length is 16 residues. This CDR3 reads CASSQGTSGRTGELFF. CDR3 DNA: TGCGCCAGCAGCCAAGGAACTAGCGGGAGGACCGGGGAGCTGTTTTTT.

J is TRBJ2-7 and V is TRBV11-2; 9 bases line up with TRBD1. J lost 3 bases, V lost 3 bases, and 6 bases had no gene match. Germline V gives CDR1 SGHAT, CDR2 FQNNGV. This CDR3 comprises 15 residues. CDR3: CASSFPGTGSYEQYF. CDR3 nucleotides: TGTGCCAGCAGCTTCCCCGGGACAGGGAGCTACGAGCAGTACTTC.

The V call is TRBV7-2, the J call TRBJ2-7, with TRBD2 matching over 11 bases. This CDR3 region has 19 residues. With V trimmed by 4 bases and J by 2 bases, 16 bases remained unmatched. The germline gives CDR1 SGHTA, CDR2 FQGNSA. CDR3 sequence (DNA): TGTGCCAGCAGCTCCTGGGGTAAAAGGGGGACTAGCGGTACCTACGAGCAGTACTTC. Translated, it gives CASSSWGKRGTSGTYEQYF.

J is TRBJ1-1 and V is TRBV9; no reliable D call. The CDR3 has 14 amino acids. Germline V lookup: CDR1 SGDLS, CDR2 YYNGEE. Trimming removed 4 bases at V and 0 bases at J, with 10 bases between. The CDR3 DNA sequence: TGTGCCAGCAGCCTCGGACGGTTGAACACTGAAGCTTTCTTT. It encodes CASSLGRLNTEAFF.

V gene TRBV5-1 combines with J gene TRBJ1-1, with TRBD1 as a possible D gene (5 bases). The germline V gene encodes CDR1 SGHRS and CDR2 YFSETQ. There are 15 residues in the CDR3. V was shortened by 2 bases and J by 5 bases, with 16 bases between the two germline ends. This chain's CDR3 is CASSFSAGLQTEAFF. In DNA form, the CDR3 reads TGCGCCAGCAGCTTCTCAGCGGGGCTGCAAACTGAAGCTTTCTTT. The whole variable domain, filled in from reference TRBV5-1 and TRBJ1-1, reads KAGVTQTPRYLIKTRGQQVTLSCSPISGHRSVSWYQQTPGQGLQFLFEYFSETQRNKGNFPGRFSGRQFSNSRSEMNVSTLELGDSALYLCASSFSAGLQTEAFFGQGTRLTVV.

The V and J genes are TRBV28 and TRBJ1-1; TRBD1 aligns across 7 bases. Germline lookup yields CDR1 MDHEN and CDR2 SYDVKM. The J segment lost 2 bases and the V segment lost 7 bases, leaving 19 bases of the junction unmatched. The CDR3 totals 18 residues. The CDR3 loop is CASKVPRRGGGVNTEAFF. The DNA for the CDR3 is TGTGCCAGCAAAGTCCCCCGCCGGGGAGGGGGCGTTAACACTGAAGCTTTCTTT. The variable domain in full, with the rest retrieved from reference TRBV28 and TRBJ1-1, is DVKVTQSSRYLVKRTGEKVFLECVQDMDHENMFWYRQDPGLGLRLIYFSYDVKMKEKGDIPEGYSVSREKKERFSLILESASTNQTSMYLCASKVPRRGGGVNTEAFFGQGTRLTVV.